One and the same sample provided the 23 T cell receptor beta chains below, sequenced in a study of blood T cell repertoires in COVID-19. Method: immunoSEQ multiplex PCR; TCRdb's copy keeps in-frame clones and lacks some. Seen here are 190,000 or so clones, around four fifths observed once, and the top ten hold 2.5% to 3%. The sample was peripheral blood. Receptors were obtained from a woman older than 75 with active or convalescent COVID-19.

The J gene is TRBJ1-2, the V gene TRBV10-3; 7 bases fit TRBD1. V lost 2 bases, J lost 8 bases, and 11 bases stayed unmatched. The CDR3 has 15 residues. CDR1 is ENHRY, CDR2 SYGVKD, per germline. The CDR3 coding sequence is TGTGCCATCAGTGAGCCGGACAGGACAACGTCCGGCTACACCTTC. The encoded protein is CAISEPDRTTSGYTF.

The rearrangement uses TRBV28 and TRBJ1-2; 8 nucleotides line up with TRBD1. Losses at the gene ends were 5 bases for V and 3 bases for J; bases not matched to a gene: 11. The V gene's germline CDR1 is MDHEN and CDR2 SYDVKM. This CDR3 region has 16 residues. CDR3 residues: CASSPLTGVIYYGYTF. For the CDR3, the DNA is TGTGCCAGCAGTCCCCTGACAGGGGTTATCTACTATGGCTACACCTTC.

The CDR3 DNA follows: TGTGCCAGCAGGGAGGGGGCGTACGAGCAGTACTTC. The encoded protein is CASREGAYEQYF. This chain uses TRBV6-5 with TRBJ2-7; D perhaps matches TRBD1 (7 bases). The CDR3 spans 12 residues. Germline V gives CDR1 MNHEY, CDR2 SVGAGI. Trimming removed 6 bases from V and 4 bases from J, with 10 bases in between.

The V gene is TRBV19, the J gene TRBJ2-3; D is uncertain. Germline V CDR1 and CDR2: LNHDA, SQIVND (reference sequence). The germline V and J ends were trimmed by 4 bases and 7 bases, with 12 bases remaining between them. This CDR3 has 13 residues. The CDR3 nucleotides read TGTGCCAGTAGTACCAGTCTGTTTAATACGCAGTATTTT. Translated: CASSTSLFNTQYF.

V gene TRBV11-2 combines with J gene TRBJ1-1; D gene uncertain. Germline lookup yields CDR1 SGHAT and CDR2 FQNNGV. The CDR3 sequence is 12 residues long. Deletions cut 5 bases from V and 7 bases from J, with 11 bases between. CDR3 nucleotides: TGTGCCAGCAGCCCACTACTGGGTGAAGCTTTCTTT. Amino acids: CASSPLLGEAFF.

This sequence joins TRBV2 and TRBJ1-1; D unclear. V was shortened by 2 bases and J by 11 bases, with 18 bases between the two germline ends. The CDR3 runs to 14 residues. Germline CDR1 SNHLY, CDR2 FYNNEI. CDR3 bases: TGTGCCAGCAGTGAAAAGATGGGAGGATTCGACGCTTTCTTT. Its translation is CASSEKMGGFDAFF.

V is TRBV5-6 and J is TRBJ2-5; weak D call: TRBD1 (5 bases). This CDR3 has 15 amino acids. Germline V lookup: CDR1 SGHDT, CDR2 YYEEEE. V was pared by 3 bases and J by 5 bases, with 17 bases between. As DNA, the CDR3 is TGTGCCAGCAGCTCGGCCCCCCAGGGTAGGGAGACCCAGTACTTC. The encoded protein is CASSSAPQGRETQYF.

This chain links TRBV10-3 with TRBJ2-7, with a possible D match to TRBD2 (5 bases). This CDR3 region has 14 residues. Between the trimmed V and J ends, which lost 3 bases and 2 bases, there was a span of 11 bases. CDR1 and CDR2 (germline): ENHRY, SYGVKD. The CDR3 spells CAISDLRAAYEQYF. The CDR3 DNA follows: TGTGCCATCAGTGACCTGCGGGCAGCCTACGAGCAGTACTTC.

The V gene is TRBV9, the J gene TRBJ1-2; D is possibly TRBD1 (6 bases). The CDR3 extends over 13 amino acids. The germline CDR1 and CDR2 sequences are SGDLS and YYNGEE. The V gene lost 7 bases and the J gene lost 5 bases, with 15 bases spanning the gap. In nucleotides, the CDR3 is TGTGCCAGCGGTGGTAGGGGGGGATATGGCTACACCTTC. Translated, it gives CASGGRGGYGYTF.

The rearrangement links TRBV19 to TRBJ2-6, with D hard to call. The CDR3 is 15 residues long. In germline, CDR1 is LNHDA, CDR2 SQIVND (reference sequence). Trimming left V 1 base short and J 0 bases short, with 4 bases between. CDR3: CASSIARSGANVLTF. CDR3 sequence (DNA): TGTGCCAGTAGTATAGCCCGCTCTGGGGCCAACGTCCTGACTTTC.

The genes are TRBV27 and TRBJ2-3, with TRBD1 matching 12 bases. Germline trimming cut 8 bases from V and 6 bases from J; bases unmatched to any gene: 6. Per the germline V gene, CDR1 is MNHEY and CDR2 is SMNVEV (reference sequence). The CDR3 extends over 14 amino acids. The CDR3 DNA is TGTGCCAGCTGGGGACAGGGGGCATCCGATACGCAGTATTTT. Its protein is CASWGQGASDTQYF.

The CDR3 DNA reads as TGTGCCTGGAATCGTGGGGGGGCCTACGAGCAGTACTTC. It encodes CAWNRGGAYEQYF. The V and J genes are TRBV30 and TRBJ2-7, with TRBD2 matching 7 bases. After removal of 4 bases from V and 2 bases from J, the junction contained 5 bases not matched to a gene. Germline V gives CDR1 GTSNPN, CDR2 SVGIG (reference sequence). CDR3 length: 13 residues. Variable domain in full (rest from reference TRBV30 and TRBJ2-7): SQTIHQWPATLVQPVGSPLSLECTVEGTSNPNLYWYRQAAGRGLQLLFYSVGIGQISSEVPQNLSASRPQDRQFILSSKKLLLSDSGFYLCAWNRGGAYEQYFGPGTRLTVT.

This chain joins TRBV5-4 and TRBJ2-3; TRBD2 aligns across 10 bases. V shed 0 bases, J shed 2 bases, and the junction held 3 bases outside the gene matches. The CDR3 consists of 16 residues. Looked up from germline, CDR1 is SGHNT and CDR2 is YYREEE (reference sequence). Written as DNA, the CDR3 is TGTGCCAGCAGCTTGGAGCGGGGGGGCTTCACAGATACGCAGTATTTT. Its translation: CASSLERGGFTDTQYF.

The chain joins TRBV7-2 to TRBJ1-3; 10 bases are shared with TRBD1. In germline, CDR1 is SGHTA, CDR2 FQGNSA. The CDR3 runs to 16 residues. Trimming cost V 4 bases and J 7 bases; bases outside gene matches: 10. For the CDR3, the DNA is TGTGCCAGCAGCTCCCCCCCTAGGGACAGGGGTAACACCATATATTTT. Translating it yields CASSSPPRDRGNTIYF. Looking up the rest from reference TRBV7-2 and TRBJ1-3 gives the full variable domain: GAGVSQSPSNKVTEKGKDVELRCDPISGHTALYWYRQSLGQGLEFLIYFQGNSAPDKSGLPSDRFSAERTGGSVSTLTIQRTQQEDSAVYLCASSSPPRDRGNTIYFGEGSWLTVV.

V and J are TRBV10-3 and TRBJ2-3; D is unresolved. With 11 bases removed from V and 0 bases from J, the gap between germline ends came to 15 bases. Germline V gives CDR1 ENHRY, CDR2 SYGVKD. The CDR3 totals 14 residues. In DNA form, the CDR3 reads TGTGCCGTAAAGAAAGAGGCCAGCACAGATACGCAGTATTTT. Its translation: CAVKKEASTDTQYF.

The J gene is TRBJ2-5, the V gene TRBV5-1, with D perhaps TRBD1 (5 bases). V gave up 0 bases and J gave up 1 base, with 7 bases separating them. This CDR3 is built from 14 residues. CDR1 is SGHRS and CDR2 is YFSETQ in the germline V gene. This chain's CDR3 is CASSLAGRQETQYF. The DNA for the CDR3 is TGCGCCAGCAGCTTGGCAGGGCGCCAAGAGACCCAGTACTTC.

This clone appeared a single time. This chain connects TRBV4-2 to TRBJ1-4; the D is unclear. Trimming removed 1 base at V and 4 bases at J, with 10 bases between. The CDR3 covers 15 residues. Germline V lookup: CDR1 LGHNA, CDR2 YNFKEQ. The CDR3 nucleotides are TGTGCCAGCAGCCAAGTTGTGGAGTTTAATGAAAAACTGTTTTTT. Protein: CASSQVVEFNEKLFF.

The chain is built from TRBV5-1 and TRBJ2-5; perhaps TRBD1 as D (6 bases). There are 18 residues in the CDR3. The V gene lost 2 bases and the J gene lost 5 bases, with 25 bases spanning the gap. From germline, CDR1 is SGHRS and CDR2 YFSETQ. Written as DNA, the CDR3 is TGCGCCAGCAGCTTCACCCCCATACAAACAGGGAAGGGGGAGACCCAGTACTTC. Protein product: CASSFTPIQTGKGETQYF.

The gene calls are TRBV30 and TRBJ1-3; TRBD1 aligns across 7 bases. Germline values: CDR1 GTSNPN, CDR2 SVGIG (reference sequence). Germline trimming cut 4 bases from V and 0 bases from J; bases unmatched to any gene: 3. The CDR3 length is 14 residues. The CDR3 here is CAWKGTASGNTIYF. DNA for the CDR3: TGTGCCTGGAAGGGGACAGCCTCTGGAAACACCATATATTTT.

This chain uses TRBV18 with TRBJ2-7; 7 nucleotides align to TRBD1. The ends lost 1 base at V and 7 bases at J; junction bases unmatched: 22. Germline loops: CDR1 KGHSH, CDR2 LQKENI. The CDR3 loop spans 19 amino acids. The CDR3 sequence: CASSPRLRDSSFAFREQYF. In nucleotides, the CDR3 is TGTGCCAGCTCACCACGATTAAGGGACAGCTCATTCGCTTTCCGGGAGCAGTACTTC.

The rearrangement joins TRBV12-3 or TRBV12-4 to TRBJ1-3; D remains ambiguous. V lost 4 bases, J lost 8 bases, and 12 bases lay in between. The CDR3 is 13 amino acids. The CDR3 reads CASSYRHGDTIYF. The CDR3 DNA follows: TGTGCCAGCAGTTATCGACATGGTGACACCATATATTTT.

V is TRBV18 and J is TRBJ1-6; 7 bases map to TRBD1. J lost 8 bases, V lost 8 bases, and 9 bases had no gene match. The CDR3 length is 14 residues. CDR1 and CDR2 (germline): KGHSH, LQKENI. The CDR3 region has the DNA TGTGCCAGCCAGGGGACAGTGTGGGATTCACCCCTCCACTTT. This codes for CASQGTVWDSPLHF.

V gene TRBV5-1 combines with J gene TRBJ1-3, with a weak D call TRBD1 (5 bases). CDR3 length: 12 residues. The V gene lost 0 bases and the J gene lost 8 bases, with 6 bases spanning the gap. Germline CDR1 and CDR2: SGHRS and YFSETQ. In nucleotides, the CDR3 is TGCGCCAGCAGCTTGGAAGGGGACACCATATATTTT. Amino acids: CASSLEGDTIYF.